The rows below give T cell receptor beta chains drawn from one sample of a study of blood T cells in healthy people across ages. TCRdb processed the 5' RACE reads anew with MiXCR; each CDR3 protein has one entry. The table includes 700,000 to 950,000 distinct CDR3 sequences, about 62% detected once. Material for sequencing was blood. These receptors were collected from a man aged 25-40 years in good health. CDR3s leave out the opening cysteine and the closing phenylalanine or tryptophan. Fields, in order: V gene, J gene, CDR3 protein.

V gene: TRBV20-1; J gene: NA; CDR3 protein: SARRPPGTYEQY
V gene: TRBV7-2; J gene: TRBJ2-3; CDR3 protein: ASSLVGRGSTLDTQY
V gene: TRBV20-1; J gene: TRBJ2-1; CDR3 protein: SANPDLLAGNEQF
V gene: TRBV7-3; J gene: TRBJ2-1; CDR3 protein: ASSLIKVSYNEQF
V gene: TRBV25-1; J gene: TRBJ1-2; CDR3 protein: ASSARQGDFYGYT
V gene: TRBV6-4; J gene: TRBJ2-5; CDR3 protein: ASSETSEETQY
V gene: TRBV20-1; J gene: TRBJ2-7; CDR3 protein: SARSGNYEQY
V gene: TRBV12-3/TRBV12-4; J gene: TRBJ2-7; CDR3 protein: ASSPRQGTDEQY
V gene: TRBV20-1; J gene: TRBJ2-2; CDR3 protein: SARVTGELF
V gene: TRBV30; J gene: TRBJ2-3; CDR3 protein: AWGGSGADTQY
V gene: TRBV7-8; J gene: TRBJ2-1; CDR3 protein: ASSFRPLQSSYNEQF
V gene: TRBV5-1; J gene: TRBJ1-2; CDR3 protein: ASSATTRGESGYT